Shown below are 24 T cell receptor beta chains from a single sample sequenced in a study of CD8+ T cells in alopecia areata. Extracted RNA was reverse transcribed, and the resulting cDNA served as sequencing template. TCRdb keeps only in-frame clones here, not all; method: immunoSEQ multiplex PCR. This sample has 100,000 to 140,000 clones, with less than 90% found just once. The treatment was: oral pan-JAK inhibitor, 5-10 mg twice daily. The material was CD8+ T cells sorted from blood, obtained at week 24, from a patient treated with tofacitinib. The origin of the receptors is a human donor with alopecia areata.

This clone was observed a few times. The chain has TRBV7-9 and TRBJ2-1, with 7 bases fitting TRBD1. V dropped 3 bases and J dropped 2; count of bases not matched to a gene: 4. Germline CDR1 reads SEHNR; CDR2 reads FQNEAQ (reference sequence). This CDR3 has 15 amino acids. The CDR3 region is CASSFRDRPYNEQFF. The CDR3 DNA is TGTGCCAGCAGCTTCCGGGACAGACCCTACAATGAGCAGTTCTTC.

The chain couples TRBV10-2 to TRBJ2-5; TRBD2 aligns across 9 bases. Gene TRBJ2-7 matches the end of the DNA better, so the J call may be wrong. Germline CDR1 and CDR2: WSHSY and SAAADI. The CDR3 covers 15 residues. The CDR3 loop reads CASSVKKLAGYEQYF. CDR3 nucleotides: TGCGCCAGCAGTGTAAAGAAACTAGCGGGCTACGAGCAGTACTTC.

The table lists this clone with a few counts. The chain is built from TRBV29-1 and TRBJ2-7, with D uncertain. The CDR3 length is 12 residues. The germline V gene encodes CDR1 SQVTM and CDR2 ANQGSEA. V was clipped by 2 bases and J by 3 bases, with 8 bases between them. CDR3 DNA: TGCAGCGTTGAAATTAGAGACTACGAGCAGTACTTC. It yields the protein CSVEIRDYEQYF.

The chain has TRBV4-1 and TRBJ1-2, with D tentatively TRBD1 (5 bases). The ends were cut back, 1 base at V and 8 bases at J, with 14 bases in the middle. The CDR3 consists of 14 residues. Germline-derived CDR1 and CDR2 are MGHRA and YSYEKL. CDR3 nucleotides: TGCGCCAGCAGCCAAGTCAGGGCCAGCTCGGGCTACACCTTC. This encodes CASSQVRASSGYTF.

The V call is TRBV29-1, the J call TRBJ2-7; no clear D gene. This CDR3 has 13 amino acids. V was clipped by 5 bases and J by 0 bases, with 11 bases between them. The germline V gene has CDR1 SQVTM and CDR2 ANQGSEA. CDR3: CSVKYSYSYEQYF. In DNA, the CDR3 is TGCAGCGTTAAGTACAGCTACTCCTACGAGCAGTACTTC.

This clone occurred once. The CDR3 DNA sequence: TGTGCCAGCAGCACCTCTAGCGGGGGGGCCGGCACAGATACGCAGTATTTT. It yields the protein CASSTSSGGAGTDTQYF. The genes are TRBV7-9 and TRBJ2-3; 12 nucleotides align to TRBD2. V dropped 5 bases and J dropped 1; count of bases not matched to a gene: 7. The CDR3 runs to 17 residues. Germline V gene data show CDR1 as SEHNR and CDR2 as FQNEAQ (reference sequence).

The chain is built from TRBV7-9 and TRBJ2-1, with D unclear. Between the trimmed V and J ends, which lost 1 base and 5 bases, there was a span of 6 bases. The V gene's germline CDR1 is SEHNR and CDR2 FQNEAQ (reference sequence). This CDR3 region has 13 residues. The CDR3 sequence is CASSLGQDNEQFF. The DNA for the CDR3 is TGTGCCAGCAGCTTAGGCCAGGACAATGAGCAGTTCTTC.

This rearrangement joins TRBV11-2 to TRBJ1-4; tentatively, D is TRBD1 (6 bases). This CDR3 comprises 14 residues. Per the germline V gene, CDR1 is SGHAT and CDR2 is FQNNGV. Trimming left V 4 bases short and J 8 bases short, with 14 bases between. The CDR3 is CASSSQGGQEKLFF. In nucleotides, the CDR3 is TGTGCCAGCAGCTCACAGGGAGGGCAAGAAAAACTGTTTTTT.

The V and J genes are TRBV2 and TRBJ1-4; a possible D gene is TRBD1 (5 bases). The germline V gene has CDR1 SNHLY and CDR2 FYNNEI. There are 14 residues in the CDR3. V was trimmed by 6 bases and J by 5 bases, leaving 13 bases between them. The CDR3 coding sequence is TGTGCCAGCAGAATACAGGAAGTCAATGAAAAACTGTTTTTT. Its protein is CASRIQEVNEKLFF.

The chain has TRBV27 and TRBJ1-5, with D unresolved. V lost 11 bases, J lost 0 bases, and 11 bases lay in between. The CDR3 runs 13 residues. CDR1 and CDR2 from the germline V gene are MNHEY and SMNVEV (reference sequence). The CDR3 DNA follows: TGTGCCGTTGGGGTGGCTAGCAATCAGCCCCAGCATTTT. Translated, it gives CAVGVASNQPQHF.

In nucleotides, the CDR3 is TGTGCCAGCAGCCTCCTGGGGAAAGATGTAGCAGATACGCAGTATTTT. Its translation is CASSLLGKDVADTQYF. The J gene is TRBJ2-3, the V gene TRBV14; D not resolved. Germline CDR1 is SGHDN and CDR2 is FVKESK. The CDR3 totals 16 residues. The germline V and J ends were trimmed by 4 bases and 4 bases, with 18 bases remaining between them. Drawing the rest from reference TRBV14 and TRBJ2-3, the complete variable domain is EAGVTQFPSHSVIEKGQTVTLRCDPISGHDNLYWYRRVMGKEIKFLLHFVKESKQDESGMPNNRFLAERTGGTYSTLKVQPAELEDSGVYFCASSLLGKDVADTQYFGPGTRLTVL.

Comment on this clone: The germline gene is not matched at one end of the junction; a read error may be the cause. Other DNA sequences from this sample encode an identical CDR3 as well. Here the CDR3 DNA reads TGCGCCAGCAGCCTGTATAGCGGCCAAGAGACCCAGTACTTC. It is translated as CASSLYSGQETQYF. The chain carries TRBV6-5 and TRBJ2-5; D perhaps matches TRBD2 (6 bases). This CDR3 contains 14 residues. The germline V gene has CDR1 MNHEY and CDR2 SVGAGI.

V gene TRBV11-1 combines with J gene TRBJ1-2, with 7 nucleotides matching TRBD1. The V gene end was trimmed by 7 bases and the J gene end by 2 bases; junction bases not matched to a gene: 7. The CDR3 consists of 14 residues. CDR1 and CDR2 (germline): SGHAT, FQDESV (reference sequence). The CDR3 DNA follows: TGTGCCAGCAAACCGCGGGACAGCAACTATGGCTACACCTTC. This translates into CASKPRDSNYGYTF.

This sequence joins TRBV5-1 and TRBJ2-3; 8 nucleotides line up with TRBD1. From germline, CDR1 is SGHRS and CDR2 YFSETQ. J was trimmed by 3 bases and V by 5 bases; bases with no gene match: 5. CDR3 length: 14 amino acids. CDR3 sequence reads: CASSPYRGTDTQYF. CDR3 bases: TGCGCCAGCAGTCCTTACAGGGGGACAGATACGCAGTATTTT.

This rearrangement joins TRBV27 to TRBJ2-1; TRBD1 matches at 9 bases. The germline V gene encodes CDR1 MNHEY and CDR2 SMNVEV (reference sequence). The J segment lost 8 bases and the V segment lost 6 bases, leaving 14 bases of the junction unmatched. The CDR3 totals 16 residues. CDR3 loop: CASSLVGGQGLHEQFF. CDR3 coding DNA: TGTGCCAGCAGCTTGGTAGGGGGACAGGGTCTTCATGAGCAGTTCTTC.

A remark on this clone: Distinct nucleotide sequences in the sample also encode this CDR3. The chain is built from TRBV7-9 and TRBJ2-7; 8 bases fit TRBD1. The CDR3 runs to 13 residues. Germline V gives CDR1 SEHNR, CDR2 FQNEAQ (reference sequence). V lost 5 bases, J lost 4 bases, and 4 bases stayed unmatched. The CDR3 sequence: CASSPWTGYEQYF. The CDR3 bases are TGTGCCAGCAGCCCGTGGACAGGGTACGAGCAGTACTTC.

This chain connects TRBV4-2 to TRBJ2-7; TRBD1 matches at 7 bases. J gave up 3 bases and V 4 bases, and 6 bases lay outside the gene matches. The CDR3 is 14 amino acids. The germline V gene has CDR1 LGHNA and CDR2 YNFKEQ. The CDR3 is CASSPRDSYYEQYF. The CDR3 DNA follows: TGTGCCAGCAGCCCCCGGGACAGTTACTACGAGCAGTACTTC.

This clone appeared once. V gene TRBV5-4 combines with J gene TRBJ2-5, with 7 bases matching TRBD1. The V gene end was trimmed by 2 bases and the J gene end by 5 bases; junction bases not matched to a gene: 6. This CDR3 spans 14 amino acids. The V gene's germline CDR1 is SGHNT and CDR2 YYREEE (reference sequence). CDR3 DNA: TGTGCCAGCAGCTTTACAGGGGAAGAGGAGACCCAGTACTTC. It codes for CASSFTGEEETQYF.

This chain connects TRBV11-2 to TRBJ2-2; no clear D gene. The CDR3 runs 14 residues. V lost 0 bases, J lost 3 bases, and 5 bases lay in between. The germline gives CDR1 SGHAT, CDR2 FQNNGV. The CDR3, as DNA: TGTGCCAGCAGCTTAGAAGGTTACACCGGGGAGCTGTTTTTT. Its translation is CASSLEGYTGELFF.

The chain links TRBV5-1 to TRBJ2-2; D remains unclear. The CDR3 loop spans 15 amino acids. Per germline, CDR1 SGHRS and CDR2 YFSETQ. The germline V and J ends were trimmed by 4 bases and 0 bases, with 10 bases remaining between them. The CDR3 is CASSLRRPNTGELFF. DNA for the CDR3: TGCGCCAGCAGCCTCAGGCGCCCGAACACCGGGGAGCTGTTTTTT. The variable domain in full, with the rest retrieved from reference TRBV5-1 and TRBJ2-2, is KAGVTQTPRYLIKTRGQQVTLSCSPISGHRSVSWYQQTPGQGLQFLFEYFSETQRNKGNFPGRFSGRQFSNSRSEMNVSTLELGDSALYLCASSLRRPNTGELFFGEGSRLTVL.

CDR3 protein: CASSQDPPGGSSYNSPLHF. The CDR3 DNA reads TGCGCCAGCAGCCAAGATCCACCAGGGGGCAGCTCCTATAATTCACCCCTCCACTTT. The genes are TRBV4-1 and TRBJ1-6; 8 nucleotides align to TRBD1. The CDR3 sequence is 19 residues long. Trimming at V came to 0 bases and at J to 0 bases, leaving 7 bases not matched to a gene. Looked up from germline, CDR1 is MGHRA and CDR2 is YSYEKL.

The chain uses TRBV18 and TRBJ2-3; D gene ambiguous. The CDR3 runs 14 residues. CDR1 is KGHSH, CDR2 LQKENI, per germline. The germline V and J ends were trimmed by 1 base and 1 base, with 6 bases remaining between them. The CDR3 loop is CASSPLGGTDTQYF. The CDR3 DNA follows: TGTGCCAGCTCACCACTCGGAGGCACAGATACGCAGTATTTT. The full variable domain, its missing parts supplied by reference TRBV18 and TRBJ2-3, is NAGVMQNPRHLVRRRGQEARLRCSPMKGHSHVYWYRQLPEEGLKFMVYLQKENIIDESGMPKERFSAEFPKEGPSILRIQQVVRGDSAAYFCASSPLGGTDTQYFGPGTRLTVL.

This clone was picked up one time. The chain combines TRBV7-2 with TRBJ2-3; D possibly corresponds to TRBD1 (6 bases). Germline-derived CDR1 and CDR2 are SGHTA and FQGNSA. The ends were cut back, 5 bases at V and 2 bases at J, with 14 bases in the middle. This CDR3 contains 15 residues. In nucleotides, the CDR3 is TGTGCCAGCAGCCCCCGGGACATTTACACAGATACGCAGTATTTT. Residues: CASSPRDIYTDTQYF.

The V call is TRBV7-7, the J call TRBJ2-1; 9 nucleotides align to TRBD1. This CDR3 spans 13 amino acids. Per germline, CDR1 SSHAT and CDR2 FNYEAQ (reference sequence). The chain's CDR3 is CASGQGPNYEQFF. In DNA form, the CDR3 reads TGTGCTAGCGGACAGGGGCCTAACTATGAGCAGTTCTTC.